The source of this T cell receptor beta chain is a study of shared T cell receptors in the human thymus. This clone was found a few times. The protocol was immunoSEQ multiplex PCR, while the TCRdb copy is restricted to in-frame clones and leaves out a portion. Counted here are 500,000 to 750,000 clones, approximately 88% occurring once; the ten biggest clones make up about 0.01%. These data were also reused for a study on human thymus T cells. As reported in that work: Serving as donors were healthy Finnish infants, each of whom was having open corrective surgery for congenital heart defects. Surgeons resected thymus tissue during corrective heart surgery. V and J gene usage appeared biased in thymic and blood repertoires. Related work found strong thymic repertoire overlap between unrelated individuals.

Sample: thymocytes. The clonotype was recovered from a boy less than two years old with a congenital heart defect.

The CDR3 DNA is TGTGCCAGTAGTATAGGTAGCAGGGTGTCGGAGACCCAGTACTTC. Protein sequence: CASSIGSRVSETQYF. This rearrangement joins TRBV19 to TRBJ2-5, with D possibly matching TRBD1 (5 bases). The CDR3 totals 15 residues. The V gene's germline CDR1 is LNHDA and CDR2 SQIVND (reference sequence). The V gene lost 1 base and the J gene lost 5 bases, with 14 bases spanning the gap.